This T cell receptor (beta chain) comes out of a study of CD8+ T cells in alopecia areata. In each case, RNA was isolated and then reverse transcribed into cDNA as the sequencing template. The method was immunoSEQ multiplex PCR; TCRdb's version includes in-frame clones alone and lacks a portion of them. The sample has more than 200,000 clones, roughly two thirds seen once; the top ten hold approximately 1.2%. The germline V gene encodes CDR1 MNHEY and CDR2 SMNVEV (reference sequence). With 3 bases removed from V and 7 bases from J, the gap between germline ends came to 18 bases. CDR3 length: 15 amino acids. This clone has just a few counts. Antigen specificity is unknown. Specimens obtained from alopecia areata patients comprised lesional scalp punch biopsies and peripheral blood. T lymphocytes (CD4+ and CD8+) were sorted from PBMCs. Study results and limitations: Lesional scalp displayed greater clonality than normal scalp, most notably in alopecia totalis/universalis.

This TCR was recovered from a human donor with alopecia areata. Sequencing was performed on CD4+ T cells sorted from blood, taken at week 0. The chain employs TRBV27 and TRBJ1-2; no clear D. The CDR3 is CASSFWSGNPGGYTF. CDR3 DNA sequence: TGTGCCAGCAGTTTTTGGTCGGGTAATCCGGGTGGCTACACCTTC.